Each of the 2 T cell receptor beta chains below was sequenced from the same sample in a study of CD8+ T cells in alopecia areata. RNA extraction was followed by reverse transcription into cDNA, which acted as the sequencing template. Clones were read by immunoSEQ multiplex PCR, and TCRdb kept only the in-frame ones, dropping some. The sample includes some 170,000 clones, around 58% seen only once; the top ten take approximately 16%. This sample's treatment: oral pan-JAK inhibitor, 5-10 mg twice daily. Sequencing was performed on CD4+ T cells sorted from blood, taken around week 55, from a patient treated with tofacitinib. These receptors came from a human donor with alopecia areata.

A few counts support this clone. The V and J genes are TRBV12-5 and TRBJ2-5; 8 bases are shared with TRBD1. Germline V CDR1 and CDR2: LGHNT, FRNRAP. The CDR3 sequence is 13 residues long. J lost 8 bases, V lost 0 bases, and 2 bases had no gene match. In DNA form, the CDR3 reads TGTGCTAGTGGTTTGGTCGACAGGGGTACCCAGTACTTC. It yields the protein CASGLVDRGTQYF.

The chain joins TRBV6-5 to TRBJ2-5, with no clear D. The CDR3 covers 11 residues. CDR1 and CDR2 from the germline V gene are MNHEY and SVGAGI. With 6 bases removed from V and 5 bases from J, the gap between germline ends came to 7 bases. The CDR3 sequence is CASSMRETQYF. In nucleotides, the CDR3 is TGTGCCAGCAGCATGAGGGAGACCCAGTACTTC.